This TCR beta chain derives from a study of Ad26.COV2.S vaccination and SARS-CoV-2 variants. Study in general: Recipients of Ad26.COV2.S got it intramuscularly, once or twice 56 days apart. Study conclusions and caveats: Estimates derived from TCR breadth and depth analyses may have underestimated total T cell responses.

About this clone itself: Its antigen remains unidentified.

Treatment reported: roughly 18 received Ad26.COV2.S at low or high dose, single or two shots; roughly 5 received placebo; per-sample allocation not given. It was on day 63 after the first vaccine or placebo injection that samples were taken. This Boston cohort included adults aged 18-55 years. The shot given was an Ad26 vector that makes Wuhan-strain SARS-CoV-2 spike. The data were produced by immunoSEQ multiplex PCR, yet TCRdb's version contains in-frame clones alone and is incomplete. The table has about 380,000 clones, around 82% seen once. The TCR sequence derives from a person aged 18 to 65 who received the Ad26.COV2.S COVID-19 vaccine or a placebo. Specimen: peripheral blood, collected in a trial of Ad26.COV2.S vaccine versus placebo.

The CDR3 DNA follows: TGTGCCAGCAGTCGTCGGAGGGACAATCAGCCCCAGCATTTT. It yields the protein CASSRRRDNQPQHF. The chain couples TRBV3-1 (or the pseudogene TRBV3-2) to TRBJ1-5; D remains unclear. CDR3 length equals 14 residues. With 6 bases removed from V and 3 bases from J, the gap between germline ends came to 12 bases. CDR1 is LGHDT, CDR2 YNNKEL, per germline (reference sequence).